This T cell receptor (beta chain) was sequenced in a study of PD-L1 blockade in urothelial cancer. Study-level information: Patients, treated from about 2014 onward, received atezolizumab 1,200 mg intravenously every 3 weeks. Men with urothelial cancer arising in the bladder made up about 90% of the roughly 29 patients.

The V end was cut by 7 bases, the J end by 6 bases, with 19 bases between. Germline V gene sequence: CDR1 SGHTA, CDR2 FQGNSA. This CDR3 comprises 14 residues. Time point indicated: peripheral blood 6 weeks after treatment start. Metastatic or locally advanced urothelial carcinoma was present in the patients. Profiled with immunoSEQ multiplex PCR; TCRdb holds only in-frame clones, not every one. The profile shows around 100,000 clones, roughly 90% of them singletons. Sequences were derived from PBMCs, sampled around atezolizumab (anti-PD-L1) treatment. The receptor was isolated from a man aged 55 to 70 with urothelial cancer. The chain carries TRBV7-2 and TRBJ2-7, with D maybe TRBD2 (7 bases). The CDR3 coding sequence is TGTGCCAGCACCCTAAGGGGGGGGGCGGGCGAGCAGTACTTC. It codes for CASTLRGGAGEQYF.